These 8 T cell receptor beta chains were all obtained from the same sample, sequenced in a study of blood T cell repertoires in COVID-19. Assay used: immunoSEQ multiplex PCR; TCRdb lists only in-frame clones, some missing. The sample records 60,000 or so clones, roughly 70% being singletons. The specimen was PBMCs or T cells enriched from blood (not recorded which). These receptors were collected from a woman in her sixties or seventies who had been exposed to COVID-19.

The chain joins TRBV5-1 to TRBJ2-7, with a tentative D call TRBD1 (5 bases). The CDR3 consists of 11 residues. Germline CDR1 is SGHRS and CDR2 is YFSETQ. Trimming removed 3 bases at V and 5 bases at J, with 6 bases between. The CDR3, as DNA: TGCGCCAGCAGCTGGGGCGACGAGCAGTACTTC. This gives the protein CASSWGDEQYF.

The chain employs TRBV10-3 and TRBJ1-1, with TRBD1 as a possible D gene (6 bases). V was trimmed by 7 bases and J by 2 bases, leaving 14 bases between them. The length of the CDR3 is 14 residues. Germline V gene sequence: CDR1 ENHRY, CDR2 SYGVKD. CDR3 coding DNA: TGTGCCATCAAGGTCGGGGGGGCTAACACTGAAGCTTTCTTT. Its translation is CAIKVGGANTEAFF.

The gene calls are TRBV5-1 and TRBJ2-5, with 8 bases lining up with TRBD1. The CDR3 contains 13 residues. V was pared by 1 base and J by 4 bases, with 0 bases of the junction left unmatched. In germline, CDR1 is SGHRS, CDR2 YFSETQ. CDR3 DNA: TGCGCCAGCAGCTTGCAGGGGGCAGAGACCCAGTACTTC. Protein: CASSLQGAETQYF. The full variable domain, its missing parts supplied by reference TRBV5-1 and TRBJ2-5, is KAGVTQTPRYLIKTRGQQVTLSCSPISGHRSVSWYQQTPGQGLQFLFEYFSETQRNKGNFPGRFSGRQFSNSRSEMNVSTLELGDSALYLCASSLQGAETQYFGPGTRLLVL.

The rearrangement joins TRBV2 to TRBJ1-1; TRBD1 is a possible D gene (5 bases). The V end lost 6 bases, the J end lost 4 bases, and 12 bases lay between the germline ends. The CDR3 consists of 13 residues. CDR1 is SNHLY and CDR2 is FYNNEI in the germline V gene. CDR3 sequence (DNA): TGTGCCAGCAGGGACCCGGGGGGCACTGAAGCTTTCTTT. Protein: CASRDPGGTEAFF.

This chain joins TRBV7-8 and TRBJ1-4, with D maybe TRBD1 (6 bases). Germline-derived CDR1 and CDR2 are SGHVS and FQNEAQ. CDR3 size: 16 residues. V gave up 2 bases and J gave up 4 bases, with 14 bases separating them. CDR3 amino acids: CASSLFFSQGNEKLFF. The CDR3 DNA follows: TGTGCCAGCAGCTTATTTTTTTCACAGGGTAATGAAAAACTGTTTTTT. The full variable domain, completed using reference TRBV7-8 and TRBJ1-4, is GAGVSQSPRYKVAKRGQDVALRCDPISGHVSLFWYQQALGQGPEFLTYFQNEAQLDKSGLPSDRFFAERPEGSVSTLKIQRTQQEDSAVYLCASSLFFSQGNEKLFFGSGTQLSVL.

In this sample, this clone turned up many times. The V call is TRBV4-3, the J call TRBJ2-7; possibly TRBD2 for D (5 bases). The V end lost 0 bases, the J end lost 2 bases, and 14 bases lay between the germline ends. Germline CDR1 reads LGHNA; CDR2 reads YSLEER. There are 16 residues in the CDR3. The CDR3 region has the DNA TGCGCCAGCAGCCAAGAGGTAGCGCCTTCCCCCTACGAGCAGTACTTC. It encodes CASSQEVAPSPYEQYF.

The DNA of the CDR3 is TGCGCCAGCGCGACAGGGGGCACAGATACGCAGTATTTT. This gives the protein CASATGGTDTQYF. The chain joins TRBV5-1 to TRBJ2-3, with 8 bases matching TRBD1. Germline CDR1 reads SGHRS; CDR2 reads YFSETQ. CDR3 size: 13 residues. J gave up 1 base and V 7 bases, and 2 bases lay outside the gene matches. The complete variable domain, with remaining parts taken from reference TRBV5-1 and TRBJ2-3, reads KAGVTQTPRYLIKTRGQQVTLSCSPISGHRSVSWYQQTPGQGLQFLFEYFSETQRNKGNFPGRFSGRQFSNSRSEMNVSTLELGDSALYLCASATGGTDTQYFGPGTRLTVL.

This clone was recorded once. The CDR3 DNA follows: TGTGCCAGCAGATATCCTGACGGGAACTATGGCTACACCTTC. It translates to CASRYPDGNYGYTF. The chain joins TRBV5-6 to TRBJ1-2; D call uncertain. The CDR3 has 14 amino acids. Germline lookup yields CDR1 SGHDT and CDR2 YYEEEE. Trimming pared 5 bases from V and 2 bases from J, leaving 13 bases between.